This T cell receptor (beta chain) was observed in a study of blood T cell repertoires in COVID-19. Study at large: The study drew acute and convalescent COVID-19 samples from the United States, Italy and Spain. T cells, B-cell-depleted T cells, or PBMCs provided the cDNA or gDNA that served as material.

V shed 4 bases, J shed 4 bases, and the junction held 6 bases outside the gene matches. Germline V gene sequence: CDR1 MDHEN, CDR2 SYDVKM. CDR3 length: 14 residues. Authors' methods: Amplifying reference gene primers gave estimates of nucleated cell counts. TCRdb's table, derived via immunoSEQ multiplex PCR, lists solely in-frame clones and lacks some. V, J and clone size are those of that table, while D and trimming were read from the DNA. The sample contains about 140,000 clones, around nine tenths of which appear only once. Material for sequencing was peripheral blood. This TCR was sampled from a human donor in a cohort sampled during active COVID-19. This sequence joins TRBV28 and TRBJ1-1; 7 positions match TRBD1. The CDR3 sequence: CASSSRGRITEAFF. CDR3 DNA: TGTGCCAGCAGTTCCAGGGGGAGAATCACTGAAGCTTTCTTT. Looking up the rest from reference TRBV28 and TRBJ1-1 gives the full variable domain: DVKVTQSSRYLVKRTGEKVFLECVQDMDHENMFWYRQDPGLGLRLIYFSYDVKMKEKGDIPEGYSVSREKKERFSLILESASTNQTSMYLCASSSRGRITEAFFGQGTRLTVV.